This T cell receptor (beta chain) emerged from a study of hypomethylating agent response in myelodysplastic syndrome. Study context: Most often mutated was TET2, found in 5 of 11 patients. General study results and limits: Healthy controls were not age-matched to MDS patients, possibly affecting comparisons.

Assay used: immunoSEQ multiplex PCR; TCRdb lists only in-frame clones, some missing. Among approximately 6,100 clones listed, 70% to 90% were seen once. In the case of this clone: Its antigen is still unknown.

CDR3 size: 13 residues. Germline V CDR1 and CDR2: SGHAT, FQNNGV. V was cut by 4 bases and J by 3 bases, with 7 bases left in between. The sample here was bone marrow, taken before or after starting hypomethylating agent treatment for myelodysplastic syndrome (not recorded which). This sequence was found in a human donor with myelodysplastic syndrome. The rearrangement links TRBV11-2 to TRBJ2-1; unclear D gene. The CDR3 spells CASSYGLYNEQFF. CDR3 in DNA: TGTGCCAGCAGCTACGGGCTCTACAATGAGCAGTTCTTC.